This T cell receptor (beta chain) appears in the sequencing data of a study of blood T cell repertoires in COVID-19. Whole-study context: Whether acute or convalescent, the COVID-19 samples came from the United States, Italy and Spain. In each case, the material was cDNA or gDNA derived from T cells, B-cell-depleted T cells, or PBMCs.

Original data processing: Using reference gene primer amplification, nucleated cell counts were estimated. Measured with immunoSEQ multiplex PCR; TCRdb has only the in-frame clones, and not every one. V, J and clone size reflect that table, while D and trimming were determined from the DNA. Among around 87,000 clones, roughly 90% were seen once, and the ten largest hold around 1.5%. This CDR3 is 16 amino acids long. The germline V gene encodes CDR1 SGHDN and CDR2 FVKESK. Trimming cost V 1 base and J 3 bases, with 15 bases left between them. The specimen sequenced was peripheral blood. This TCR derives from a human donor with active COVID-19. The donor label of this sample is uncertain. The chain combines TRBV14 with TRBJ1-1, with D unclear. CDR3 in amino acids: CASSQAGSLGYTEAFF. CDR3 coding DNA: TGTGCCAGCAGCCAAGCCGGGTCCTTAGGCTACACTGAAGCTTTCTTT.